The 26 T cell receptor beta chains below were found in one sample sequenced in a study of blood T cell repertoires in COVID-19. Some clones are missing from TCRdb's copy, which holds only in-frame ones; the method was immunoSEQ multiplex PCR. The table includes some 200,000 clones, about 76% detected once. The material sequenced was peripheral blood. These receptors all come from a woman in her forties or fifties with active or convalescent COVID-19.

This rearrangement joins TRBV29-1 to TRBJ1-2, with D perhaps matching TRBD1 (5 bases). CDR1 SQVTM and CDR2 ANQGSEA come from the germline V gene. The CDR3 extends over 12 amino acids. The V end lost 3 bases, the J end lost 6 bases, and 11 bases lay between the germline ends. Here the CDR3 reads CSVDKGNHGYTF. CDR3 sequence (DNA): TGCAGCGTTGATAAGGGGAATCATGGCTACACCTTC.

This clone has ten or more counts. The chain is built from TRBV20-1 and TRBJ2-3, with D unresolved. V was cut by 2 bases and J by 4 bases, with 4 bases left in between. Germline lookup yields CDR1 DFQATT and CDR2 SNEGSKA (reference sequence). This CDR3 region has 11 residues. CDR3 sequence reads: CSARLPDTQYF. Written as DNA, the CDR3 is TGCAGTGCTAGACTCCCAGATACGCAGTATTTT.

This clone occurred a few times. The gene calls are TRBV11-2 and TRBJ1-5, with 11 bases matching TRBD1. Per the germline V gene, CDR1 is SGHAT and CDR2 is FQNNGV. This CDR3 is 15 amino acids long. V lost 5 bases to trimming and J lost 6 bases; unmatched junction nucleotides: 6. CDR3 residues: CASSPGTGGFQPQHF. The CDR3 nucleotides read TGTGCCAGCAGCCCCGGGACAGGGGGTTTTCAGCCCCAGCATTTT.

The chain couples TRBV7-8 to TRBJ2-1; D possibly corresponds to TRBD1 (6 bases). CDR1 is SGHVS, CDR2 FQNEAQ, per germline. V gave up 5 bases and J gave up 5 bases, with 10 bases separating them. The CDR3 consists of 13 residues. CDR3: CASSKGQNNEQFF. Here the CDR3 DNA reads TGTGCCAGCAGCAAAGGACAGAACAATGAGCAGTTCTTC.

V gene TRBV19 combines with J gene TRBJ2-3; 10 positions match TRBD2. This CDR3 is built from 14 residues. Germline CDR1 LNHDA, CDR2 SQIVND (reference sequence). Trimming cost V 3 bases and J 5 bases; bases outside gene matches: 2. The DNA of the CDR3 is TGTGCCAGTAGTATGGGGACTAGCGAAGATACGCAGTATTTT. Amino acids: CASSMGTSEDTQYF.

The chain couples TRBV11-2 to TRBJ2-2; no definite D call. V dropped 2 bases and J dropped 2 bases, with 9 bases sitting between them. Per the germline V gene, CDR1 is SGHAT and CDR2 is FQNNGV. This CDR3 is built from 15 residues. CDR3 sequence (DNA): TGTGCCAGCAGCTTATTCGCTAGAAACACCGGGGAGCTGTTTTTT. Translation: CASSLFARNTGELFF. The full variable domain, with the rest looked up from reference TRBV11-2 and TRBJ2-2, is EAGVAQSPRYKIIEKRQSVAFWCNPISGHATLYWYQQILGQGPKLLIQFQNNGVVDDSQLPKDRFSAERLKGVDSTLKIQPAKLEDSAVYLCASSLFARNTGELFFGEGSRLTVL.

This clone was seen a few times. The genes are TRBV28 and TRBJ1-2; D is undetermined. The CDR3 runs to 14 residues. Trimming shortened V by 4 bases and J by 3 bases, and 12 bases separated the two germline ends. CDR1 is MDHEN, CDR2 SYDVKM, per germline. The CDR3 DNA reads TGTGCCAGCAGTTCAACCCCCCGGGACTATGGCTACACCTTC. It encodes CASSSTPRDYGYTF.

V and J are TRBV19 and TRBJ1-5; TRBD1 might be the D (5 bases). Trimming pared 3 bases from V and 4 bases from J, leaving 10 bases between. Germline CDR1 LNHDA, CDR2 SQIVND (reference sequence). CDR3 length: 14 amino acids. The CDR3 DNA reads as TGTGCCAGTAGTATTTTACAGGCTAATCAGCCCCAGCATTTT. The encoded protein is CASSILQANQPQHF. The full variable domain, rest sourced from reference TRBV19 and TRBJ1-5, is DGGITQSPKYLFRKEGQNVTLSCEQNLNHDAMYWYRQDPGQGLRLIYYSQIVNDFQKGDIAEGYSVSREKKESFPLTVTSAQKNPTAFYLCASSILQANQPQHFGDGTRLSIL.

This clone came up once. This chain uses TRBV9 with TRBJ2-6, with a tentative D call TRBD1 (5 bases). The CDR3 extends over 16 amino acids. Germline values: CDR1 SGDLS, CDR2 YYNGEE. Deletions cut 4 bases from V and 0 bases from J, with 11 bases between. CDR3 loop: CASSPRQISGANVLTF. The CDR3 DNA sequence: TGTGCCAGCAGCCCCCGACAGATCTCTGGGGCCAACGTCCTGACTTTC. The variable domain in full, with the rest retrieved from reference TRBV9 and TRBJ2-6, is DSGVTQTPKHLITATGQRVTLRCSPRSGDLSVYWYQQSLDQGLQFLIQYYNGEERAKGNILERFSAQQFPDLHSELNLSSLELGDSALYFCASSPRQISGANVLTFGAGSRLTVL.

This clone appeared a few times. The chain carries TRBV5-5 and TRBJ1-1; the D gene is possibly TRBD1 (6 bases). The length of the CDR3 is 16 residues. CDR1 SGHKS and CDR2 YYEKEE come from the germline V gene (reference sequence). The germline V and J ends were trimmed by 1 base and 1 base, with 14 bases remaining between them. The CDR3, as DNA: TGTGCCAGCAGCTTGAGACAGGCTTCCTCGAACACTGAAGCTTTCTTT. Translation gives CASSLRQASSNTEAFF.

DNA of the CDR3: TGTGCCAGTAGTTTACGACAGGAGTATAGCAATCAGCCCCAGCATTTT. Its protein is CASSLRQEYSNQPQHF. The chain employs TRBV19 and TRBJ1-5; possible D gene TRBD1, 6 bases. Trimming stripped 5 bases from V and 0 bases from J, with 14 bases between. The CDR3 runs 16 residues. Germline-derived CDR1 and CDR2 are LNHDA and SQIVND (reference sequence).

The J gene is TRBJ2-5, the V gene TRBV7-8, with 8 bases fitting TRBD1. The V gene end was trimmed by 3 bases and the J gene end by 2 bases; junction bases not matched to a gene: 5. Germline CDR1 and CDR2: SGHVS and FQNEAQ. This CDR3 comprises 15 residues. The CDR3 region has the DNA TGTGCCAGCAGCTTGGGGACAGGCGAACAAGAGACCCAGTACTTC. This encodes CASSLGTGEQETQYF.

The V call is TRBV29-1, the J call TRBJ2-4; TRBD1 matches at 8 bases. The CDR3 runs to 16 residues. Trimming cost V 2 bases and J 4 bases; bases outside gene matches: 10. The germline V gene encodes CDR1 SQVTM and CDR2 ANQGSEA. CDR3 amino acids: CSVEPVDRDSKNIQYF. The CDR3 DNA reads TGCAGCGTTGAACCCGTGGACAGGGACTCAAAAAACATTCAGTACTTC.

The gene calls are TRBV21-1 and TRBJ1-4; the D call in the table, TRBD1, was not verified against the DNA. TRBV21-1 is deemed a pseudogene. CDR3 length: 13 residues. The CDR3 reads CAIVGDRAEKLFF. CDR3 in DNA: TGTGCCATAGTAGGGGATAGGGCTGAAAAACTGTTTTTT.

In the case of this clone: This sample also contains other DNA sequences that code for the same CDR3. The V call is TRBV13, the J call TRBJ2-3, with 10 bases lining up with TRBD1. J gave up 3 bases and V 0 bases, and 3 bases lay outside the gene matches. CDR1 and CDR2 from the germline V gene are PRHDT and FYEKMQ (reference sequence). The CDR3 length is 16 residues. CDR3 coding DNA: TGTGCCAGCAGCTTAGGGGGACAGGGGCGGACAGATACGCAGTATTTT. Translation gives CASSLGGQGRTDTQYF.

The V gene is TRBV28, the J gene TRBJ2-5; no clear D. The CDR3 length is 12 residues. Germline lookup yields CDR1 MDHEN and CDR2 SYDVKM. Deletions cut 6 bases from V and 5 bases from J, with 10 bases between. CDR3 nucleotide sequence: TGTGCCAGCAGACCCTCCGGGGAGACCCAGTACTTC. It specifies CASRPSGETQYF.

The chain combines TRBV11-2 with TRBJ1-3; 10 bases are a match to TRBD1. Unmatched junction bases numbered 1, after V lost 5 bases and J lost 3 bases. The CDR3 consists of 14 residues. Germline loops: CDR1 SGHAT, CDR2 FQNNGV. The CDR3 bases are TGTGCCAGCAGCAGGACAGGGGGTGGAAACACCATATATTTT. It translates to CASSRTGGGNTIYF.

V is TRBV7-2 and J is TRBJ2-2; TRBD1 matches at 7 bases. The trim removed 0 bases at V and 5 bases at J, leaving 3 bases unmatched. This CDR3 spans 15 amino acids. Looked up from germline, CDR1 is SGHTA and CDR2 is FQGNSA. CDR3 sequence (DNA): TGTGCCAGCAGCTTAGCGGGCAGGGGGACCGGGGAGCTGTTTTTT. It encodes CASSLAGRGTGELFF.

A few counts support this clone. CDR3 sequence (DNA): TGTGCCAGCAGCGAGGACAGGGGAACCACAGATACGCAGTATTTT. Residues: CASSEDRGTTDTQYF. The V gene is TRBV2, the J gene TRBJ2-3; 9 nucleotides line up with TRBD1. The CDR3 runs 15 residues. Germline assignment: CDR1 SNHLY and CDR2 FYNNEI. The ends lost 6 bases at V and 2 bases at J; junction bases unmatched: 6.

The chain has TRBV4-3 and TRBJ2-5; perhaps TRBD1 as D (5 bases). The CDR3 covers 14 residues. V shed 4 bases and J shed 0 bases, with 9 bases lying between them. Germline CDR1 reads LGHNA; CDR2 reads YSLEER. CDR3 residues: CASSLNRYQETQYF. The CDR3 bases are TGCGCCAGCAGCCTAAACAGGTACCAAGAGACCCAGTACTTC.

This chain connects TRBV2 to TRBJ2-1, with 10 bases matching TRBD1. The CDR3 is made up of 13 amino acids. With 5 bases clipped from V and 8 bases from J, the junction kept 3 bases outside the gene matches. Germline-derived CDR1 and CDR2 are SNHLY and FYNNEI. CDR3 amino acids: CASSRQGAYEQFF. In DNA form, the CDR3 reads TGTGCCAGCAGTCGACAGGGGGCCTATGAGCAGTTCTTC.

This chain connects TRBV29-1 to TRBJ2-2; tentative D call: TRBD2 (5 bases). CDR3 length equals 12 residues. Germline CDR1 reads SQVTM; CDR2 reads ANQGSEA. V was pared by 3 bases and J by 5 bases, with 7 bases between. The CDR3 is CSVEPGTGELFF. CDR3 DNA: TGCAGCGTTGAGCCGGGGACCGGGGAGCTGTTTTTT.

The rearrangement joins TRBV6-6 to TRBJ2-5; D gene ambiguous. Trimming removed 3 bases at V and 3 bases at J, with 14 bases between. This CDR3 is built from 15 residues. CDR1 is MNHNY and CDR2 is SVGAGI in the germline V gene (reference sequence). CDR3 DNA: TGTGCCAGCAGTTATAGGTCCCTCCGGGAAGAGACCCAGTACTTC. Amino acid sequence: CASSYRSLREETQYF.

V usage is TRBV18 and J usage is TRBJ1-3; D is unclear. This CDR3 comprises 13 residues. Trimming left V 6 bases short and J 0 bases short, with 6 bases between. Germline V gives CDR1 KGHSH, CDR2 LQKENI. Here the CDR3 DNA reads TGTGCCAGCTCGTCCAGCTCTGGAAACACCATATATTTT. Translating gives CASSSSSGNTIYF.

This clone was found a few times. The chain combines TRBV24-1 with TRBJ2-1, with 9 bases aligning to TRBD1. The V gene's germline CDR1 is KGHDR and CDR2 SFDVKD. The CDR3 is 18 residues long. Trimming took 0 bases from V and 5 from J; bases not matched to a gene: 10. Here the CDR3 DNA reads TGTGCCACCAGTGATTTGGGGTCCGGGACAGGGATGAACAATGAGCAGTTCTTC. Protein sequence: CATSDLGSGTGMNNEQFF.

This chain connects TRBV28 to TRBJ2-3, with a tentative D call TRBD1 (6 bases). This CDR3 has 19 amino acids. CDR1 MDHEN and CDR2 SYDVKM come from the germline V gene. V dropped 1 base and J dropped 6 bases, with 26 bases sitting between them. DNA of the CDR3: TGTGCCAGCAGTTTATCTTCTTGGGCAGGGGCTTACGATGTGGATACGCAGTATTTT. This sequence encodes CASSLSSWAGAYDVDTQYF.